The 5 T cell receptor beta chains reported below all come from one sample, sequenced in a study of blood T cell repertoires in COVID-19. This table comes from immunoSEQ multiplex PCR, and its TCRdb copy is limited to in-frame clones, with some not included. Of approximately 290,000 clones in the sample, 84% were seen once. The sequencing sample was made of peripheral blood. These receptors all come from a person between 70 and 80 years old with COVID-19, enrolled during active disease.

This chain uses TRBV4-3 with TRBJ2-7; possible D gene TRBD1, 6 bases. CDR1 LGHNA and CDR2 YSLEER come from the germline V gene. Trimming stripped 0 bases from V and 12 bases from J, with 18 bases between. The CDR3 totals 14 residues. DNA for the CDR3: TGCGCCAGCAGCCAAGATGGGGGCAGGGTAAGGTCGTACTTC. This sequence encodes CASSQDGGRVRSYF.

V usage is TRBV28 and J usage is TRBJ1-1, with D unclear. With 8 bases removed from V and 0 bases from J, the gap between germline ends came to 10 bases. Germline V gives CDR1 MDHEN, CDR2 SYDVKM. The CDR3 is made up of 13 amino acids. DNA of the CDR3: TGTGCCAGCTACGGGGTCATGAACACTGAAGCTTTCTTT. Its translation is CASYGVMNTEAFF.

The CDR3 region is CASSLRGLAGVFEQYF. The DNA of the CDR3 is TGTGCCAGCAGCTTAAGGGGACTAGCGGGAGTGTTCGAGCAGTACTTC. The rearrangement joins TRBV11-2 to TRBJ2-7; 14 bases align to TRBD2. J gave up 6 bases and V 2 bases, and 6 bases lay outside the gene matches. The CDR3 has 16 residues. The germline gives CDR1 SGHAT, CDR2 FQNNGV. Full variable domain (missing parts from reference TRBV11-2 and TRBJ2-7): EAGVAQSPRYKIIEKRQSVAFWCNPISGHATLYWYQQILGQGPKLLIQFQNNGVVDDSQLPKDRFSAERLKGVDSTLKIQPAKLEDSAVYLCASSLRGLAGVFEQYFGPGTRLTVT.

This clone has ten or more counts. The J gene is TRBJ1-6, the V gene TRBV27, with 10 bases identical to TRBD1. Germline V gene lookup returns CDR1 MNHEY and CDR2 SMNVEV (reference sequence). J gave up 10 bases and V 4 bases, and 4 bases lay outside the gene matches. This CDR3 is 14 amino acids long. Written as DNA, the CDR3 is TGTGCCAGCAGTTCGGACAGGGGGGTATCACCCCTCCACTTT. Translated: CASSSDRGVSPLHF.

CDR3 coding DNA: TGTGCCAGCAGCGTATCAGGGGGCAGCTACGAGCAGTACTTC. Its protein product is CASSVSGGSYEQYF. The V and J genes are TRBV9 and TRBJ2-7, with 8 bases matching TRBD1. In germline, CDR1 is SGDLS, CDR2 YYNGEE. The CDR3 is 14 amino acids. J was trimmed by 3 bases and V by 1 base; bases with no gene match: 3. The variable domain in full, with the rest retrieved from reference TRBV9 and TRBJ2-7, is DSGVTQTPKHLITATGQRVTLRCSPRSGDLSVYWYQQSLDQGLQFLIQYYNGEERAKGNILERFSAQQFPDLHSELNLSSLELGDSALYFCASSVSGGSYEQYFGPGTRLTVT.